The 8 T cell receptor beta chains reported below all come from one sample, sequenced in a study of vaccination effects on CD4 cells after COVID-19. The data were produced by immunoSEQ multiplex PCR, yet TCRdb's version contains in-frame clones alone and is incomplete. Of 70,000 to 95,000 clones in the sample, approximately 74% were seen once. No antigen has been identified for these receptors. Antigen-specific CD4+ T cells expanded by the ViraFEST assay with viral peptide pools were then sequenced. CD4+ T cell isolation took place after approximately 11 days of culture. This material consisted of CD4+ T cells from PBMCs cultured with HCoV-229E spike peptides, taken before COVID-19 vaccination. The receptors derive from a human donor who received a COVID-19 vaccine.

This clone was observed a single time. The chain links TRBV3-1 (or the pseudogene TRBV3-2) to TRBJ2-2, with TRBD1 matching 8 bases. The V and J ends lost 4 bases and 3 bases, in that order; junction bases with no gene match: 7. The CDR3 sequence is 16 residues long. Per germline, CDR1 LGHDT and CDR2 YNNKEL (reference sequence). The CDR3 reads CASSPPGTGDTGELFF. DNA of the CDR3: TGTGCCAGCAGCCCCCCCGGGACAGGAGACACCGGGGAGCTGTTTTTT.

In this sample, this clone turned up a few times. The chain links TRBV3-1 (or the pseudogene TRBV3-2) to TRBJ1-6, with D unresolved. V was cut by 0 bases and J by 10 bases, with 13 bases left in between. Germline V CDR1 and CDR2: LGHDT, YNNKEL (reference sequence). The CDR3 length is 15 residues. CDR3 DNA sequence: TGTGCCAGCAGCCAAGATCCCGGCTTGGGGTCACCCCTCCACTTT. Its translation: CASSQDPGLGSPLHF.

A single count supports this clone. V and J are TRBV30 and TRBJ2-3; D is ambiguous. V gave up 4 bases and J gave up 2 bases, with 7 bases separating them. Germline-derived CDR1 and CDR2 are GTSNPN and SVGIG (reference sequence). This CDR3 spans 12 amino acids. The CDR3 nucleotides are TGTGCCTGGACGAAAAACACAGATACGCAGTATTTT. This codes for CAWTKNTDTQYF.

V usage is TRBV19 and J usage is TRBJ2-1, with 9 bases that match TRBD2. The CDR3 totals 13 residues. CDR1 is LNHDA, CDR2 SQIVND, per germline (reference sequence). The ends lost 6 bases at V and 6 bases at J; junction bases unmatched: 3. The CDR3 coding sequence is TGTGCCAGTAGGGGACTAGCTCGCAATGAGCAGTTCTTC. This codes for CASRGLARNEQFF.

The chain combines TRBV7-9 with TRBJ1-1; D is uncertain. There are 15 residues in the CDR3. CDR1 and CDR2 (germline): SEHNR, FQNEAQ (reference sequence). Trimming left V 0 bases short and J 5 bases short, with 13 bases between. The CDR3 loop is CASSLAGPTATEAFF. CDR3 coding DNA: TGTGCCAGCAGCTTAGCGGGCCCTACGGCAACTGAAGCTTTCTTT.

This chain uses TRBV6-4 with TRBJ1-6; D not resolved. Per the germline V gene, CDR1 is MRHNA and CDR2 is SNTAGT. The V and J ends lost 3 bases and 9 bases respectively, with 9 bases between them. The CDR3 has 13 residues. This CDR3 reads CASSELQSSPLHF. In nucleotides, the CDR3 is TGTGCCAGCAGTGAGTTACAGAGTTCACCCCTCCACTTT.

This clone appeared a few times. The chain joins TRBV5-1 to TRBJ1-3; D is undetermined. V lost 0 bases to trimming and J lost 2 bases, with 12 bases between them. Germline V gene data show CDR1 as SGHRS and CDR2 as YFSETQ. The CDR3 consists of 16 residues. This chain's CDR3 is CASSLAEGFTGNTIYF. Written as DNA, the CDR3 is TGCGCCAGCAGCTTGGCCGAGGGTTTTACTGGAAACACCATATATTTT.

The chain couples TRBV7-3 to TRBJ2-2; possible D gene TRBD1, 7 bases. Germline-derived CDR1 and CDR2 are SGHTA and FQGTGA. This CDR3 comprises 14 residues. The V end lost 5 bases, the J end lost 4 bases, and 11 bases lay between the germline ends. CDR3 loop: CASSGGTATGELFF. In nucleotides, the CDR3 is TGTGCCAGCAGCGGGGGGACAGCCACCGGGGAGCTGTTTTTT. The full variable domain, in which reference TRBV7-3 and TRBJ2-2 provide the parts outside the CDR3, is GAGVSQTPSNKVTEKGKYVELRCDPISGHTALYWYRQSLGQGPEFLIYFQGTGAADDSGLPNDRFFAVRPEGSVSTLKIQRTERGDSAVYLCASSGGTATGELFFGEGSRLTVL.